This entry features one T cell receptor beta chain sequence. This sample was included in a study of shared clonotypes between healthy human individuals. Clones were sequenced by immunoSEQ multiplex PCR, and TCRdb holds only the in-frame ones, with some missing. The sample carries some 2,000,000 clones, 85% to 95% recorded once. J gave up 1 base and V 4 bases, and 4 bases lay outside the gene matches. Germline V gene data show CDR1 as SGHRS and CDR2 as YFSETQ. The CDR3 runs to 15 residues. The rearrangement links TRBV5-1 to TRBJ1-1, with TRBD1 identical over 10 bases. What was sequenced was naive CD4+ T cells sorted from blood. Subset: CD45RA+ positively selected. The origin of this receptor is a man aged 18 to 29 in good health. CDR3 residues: CASSSGQGENTEAFF. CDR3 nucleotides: TGCGCCAGCAGCAGCGGACAGGGGGAGAACACTGAAGCTTTCTTT.